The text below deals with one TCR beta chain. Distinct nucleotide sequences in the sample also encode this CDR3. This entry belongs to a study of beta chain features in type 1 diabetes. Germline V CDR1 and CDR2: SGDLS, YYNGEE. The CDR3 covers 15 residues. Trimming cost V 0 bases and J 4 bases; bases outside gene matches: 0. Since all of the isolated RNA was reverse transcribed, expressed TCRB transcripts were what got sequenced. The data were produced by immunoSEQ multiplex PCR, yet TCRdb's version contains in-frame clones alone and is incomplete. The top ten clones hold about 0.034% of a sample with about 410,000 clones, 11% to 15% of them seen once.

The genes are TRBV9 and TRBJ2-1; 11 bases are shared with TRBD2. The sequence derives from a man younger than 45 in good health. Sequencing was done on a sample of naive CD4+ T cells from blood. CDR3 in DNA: TGTGCCAGCAGCGTAGGGACTAGCGGGTACAATGAGCAGTTCTTC. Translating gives CASSVGTSGYNEQFF. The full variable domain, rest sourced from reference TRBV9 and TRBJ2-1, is DSGVTQTPKHLITATGQRVTLRCSPRSGDLSVYWYQQSLDQGLQFLIQYYNGEERAKGNILERFSAQQFPDLHSELNLSSLELGDSALYFCASSVGTSGYNEQFFGPGTRLTVL.